One and the same sample provided the 7 T cell receptor beta chains below, sequenced in a study of lymphopenia after photon versus proton radiotherapy (dated by TCRdb to between 2019 and 2020). Libraries were built with the immunoSEQ multiplex PCR assay. TCRdb re-hosts the immuneACCESS table, in-frame sequences only. Its copies lack some clones; in the studies checked, an unresolved V gene accounts for under half of them, and the cause for the rest is not known. The sample yields 70,000 to 95,000 clones; around 80% were counted once. The leading ten clones occupy about 1.3% of the sample. The source was peripheral blood, collected from a patient treated with proton-based radiotherapy. Receptor source: a man in his 60s with pancreatic cancer.

The chain couples TRBV28 to TRBJ2-3; D not certain. Trimming stripped 3 bases from V and 4 bases from J, with 14 bases between. Germline V CDR1 and CDR2: MDHEN, SYDVKM. The CDR3 sequence is 15 residues long. The CDR3 protein is CASSLNPRAADTQYF. CDR3 nucleotide sequence: TGTGCCAGCAGTTTGAATCCCCGGGCGGCAGATACGCAGTATTTT.

The rearrangement joins TRBV19 to TRBJ2-2, with 9 bases fitting TRBD1. Trimming cost V 6 bases and J 1 base; bases outside gene matches: 3. This CDR3 contains 15 residues. Germline lookup yields CDR1 LNHDA and CDR2 SQIVND (reference sequence). The CDR3 DNA reads TGTGCCAGTAGACGGGACAGGGTGAACACCGGGGAGCTGTTTTTT. This translates into CASRRDRVNTGELFF.

The chain is built from TRBV19 and TRBJ2-1; D may match TRBD1 or TRBD2 (5 bases each). The CDR3 totals 16 residues. Germline values: CDR1 LNHDA, CDR2 SQIVND (reference sequence). V dropped 3 bases and J dropped 9 bases, with 21 bases sitting between them. The CDR3 loop reads CASSMASFGTRGEQFF. The CDR3 DNA reads TGTGCCAGTAGTATGGCCAGCTTCGGTACGAGGGGTGAGCAGTTCTTC. Full variable domain (rest looked up from reference TRBV19 and TRBJ2-1): DGGITQSPKYLFRKEGQNVTLSCEQNLNHDAMYWYRQDPGQGLRLIYYSQIVNDFQKGDIAEGYSVSREKKESFPLTVTSAQKNPTAFYLCASSMASFGTRGEQFFGPGTRLTVL.

This chain connects TRBV7-2 to TRBJ2-7; TRBD1 aligns across 8 bases. After removal of 6 bases from V and 2 bases from J, the junction contained 6 bases not matched to a gene. Germline V gives CDR1 SGHTA, CDR2 FQGNSA. This CDR3 is built from 14 residues. The CDR3 loop reads CASRRDRRAYEQYF. The CDR3 nucleotides read TGTGCCAGCAGGCGGGACAGGAGGGCCTACGAGCAGTACTTC.

The CDR3 DNA reads TGTGCCAGCAGCCCTAACTTGGCTGGGGGCCCCACCCTCCACTTT. Translation gives CASSPNLAGGPTLHF. The V call is TRBV7-2, the J call TRBJ1-6, with D perhaps matching TRBD1 (6 bases). CDR3 length: 15 amino acids. The V end lost 5 bases, the J end lost 14 bases, and 22 bases lay between the germline ends. Germline V lookup: CDR1 SGHTA, CDR2 FQGNSA.

V is TRBV4-1 and J is TRBJ2-2, with 9 positions matching TRBD1. CDR1 and CDR2 from the germline V gene are MGHRA and YSYEKL. The ends lost 4 bases at V and 7 bases at J; junction bases unmatched: 10. CDR3 length: 16 amino acids. DNA of the CDR3: TGCGCCAGCAGCCTCCTCGTGGGACAGGGAAACGGGGAGCTGTTTTTT. It codes for CASSLLVGQGNGELFF.

This clone occurred once. The chain has TRBV7-2 and TRBJ2-1; TRBD2 might be the D (6 bases). The CDR3 has 15 residues. Trimming took 4 bases from V and 4 from J, leaving 14 bases between them. Germline lookup yields CDR1 SGHTA and CDR2 FQGNSA. CDR3: CASSSSVSTYNEQFF. As DNA, the CDR3 is TGTGCCAGCAGCTCTAGCGTTAGTACTTACAATGAGCAGTTCTTC. Full variable domain (missing parts from reference TRBV7-2 and TRBJ2-1): GAGVSQSPSNKVTEKGKDVELRCDPISGHTALYWYRQSLGQGLEFLIYFQGNSAPDKSGLPSDRFSAERTGGSVSTLTIQRTQQEDSAVYLCASSSSVSTYNEQFFGPGTRLTVL.